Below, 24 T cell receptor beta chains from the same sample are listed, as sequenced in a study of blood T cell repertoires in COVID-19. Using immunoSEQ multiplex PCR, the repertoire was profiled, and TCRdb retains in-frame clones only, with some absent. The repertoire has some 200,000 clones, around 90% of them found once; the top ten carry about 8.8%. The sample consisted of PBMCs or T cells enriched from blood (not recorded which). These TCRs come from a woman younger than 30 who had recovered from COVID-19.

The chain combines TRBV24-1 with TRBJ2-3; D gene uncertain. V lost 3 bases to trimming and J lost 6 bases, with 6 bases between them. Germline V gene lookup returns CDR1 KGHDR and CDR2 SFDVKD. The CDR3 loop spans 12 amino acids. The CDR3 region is CATSDPFDTQYF. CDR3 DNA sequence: TGTGCCACCAGTGATCCCTTTGATACGCAGTATTTT.

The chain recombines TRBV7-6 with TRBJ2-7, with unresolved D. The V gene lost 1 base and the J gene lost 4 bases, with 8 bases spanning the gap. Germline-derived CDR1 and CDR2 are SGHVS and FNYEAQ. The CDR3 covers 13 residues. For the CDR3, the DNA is TGTGCCAGCAGCTTAGGGCAGGAATACGAGCAGTACTTC. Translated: CASSLGQEYEQYF.

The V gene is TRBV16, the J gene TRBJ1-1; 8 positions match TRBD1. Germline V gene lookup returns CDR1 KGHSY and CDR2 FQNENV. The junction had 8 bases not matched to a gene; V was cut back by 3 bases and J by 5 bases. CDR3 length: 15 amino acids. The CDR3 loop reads CASSHTRGLSTEAFF. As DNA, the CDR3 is TGTGCCAGCAGCCATACCAGGGGGCTGAGTACTGAAGCTTTCTTT.

CDR3 sequence: CASSLGSGGVQETQYF. As DNA, the CDR3 is TGTGCCAGCAGCTTAGGTAGCGGGGGGGTTCAAGAGACCCAGTACTTC. The V gene is TRBV7-6, the J gene TRBJ2-5, with 11 bases fitting TRBD2. Germline loops: CDR1 SGHVS, CDR2 FNYEAQ. The J segment lost 2 bases and the V segment lost 1 base, leaving 3 bases of the junction unmatched. This CDR3 is built from 16 residues.

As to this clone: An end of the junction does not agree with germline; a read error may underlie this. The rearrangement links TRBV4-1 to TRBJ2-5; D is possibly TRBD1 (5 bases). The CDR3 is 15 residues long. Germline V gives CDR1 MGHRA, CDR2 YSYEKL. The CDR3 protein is CASSHPGMGQGTQYF. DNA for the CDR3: TGCGCCAGCAGCCACCCAGGGATGGGCCAAGGGACCCAGTACTTC.

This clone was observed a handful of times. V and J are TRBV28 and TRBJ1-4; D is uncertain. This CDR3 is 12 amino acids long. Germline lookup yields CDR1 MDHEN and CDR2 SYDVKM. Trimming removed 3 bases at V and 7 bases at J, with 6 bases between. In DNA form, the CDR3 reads TGTGCCAGCAGTTTGGCTGGTGAAAAACTGTTTTTT. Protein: CASSLAGEKLFF.

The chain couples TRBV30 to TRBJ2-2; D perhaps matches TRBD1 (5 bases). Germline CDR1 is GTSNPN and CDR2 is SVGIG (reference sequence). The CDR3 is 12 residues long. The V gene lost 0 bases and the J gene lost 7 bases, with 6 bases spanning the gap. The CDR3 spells CAWSVQVGELFF. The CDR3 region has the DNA TGTGCCTGGAGTGTACAGGTCGGGGAGCTGTTTTTT.

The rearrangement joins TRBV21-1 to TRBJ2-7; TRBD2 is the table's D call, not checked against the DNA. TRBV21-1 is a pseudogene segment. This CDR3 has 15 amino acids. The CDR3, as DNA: TGTGCCAGCAGCAGAAGGAGGTCCGAAGCCCACGAGCAGTACTTC. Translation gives CASSRRRSEAHEQYF.

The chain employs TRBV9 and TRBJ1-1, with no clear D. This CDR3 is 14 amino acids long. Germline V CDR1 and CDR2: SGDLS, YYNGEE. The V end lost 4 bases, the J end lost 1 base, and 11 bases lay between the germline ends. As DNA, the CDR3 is TGTGCCAGCAGCCCAAATGGAGGGAACACTGAAGCTTTCTTT. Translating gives CASSPNGGNTEAFF.

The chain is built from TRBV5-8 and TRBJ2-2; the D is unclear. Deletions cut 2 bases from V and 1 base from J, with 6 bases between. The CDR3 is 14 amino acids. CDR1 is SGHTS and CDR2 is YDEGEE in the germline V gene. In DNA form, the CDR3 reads TGTGCCAGCAGCTTTCGACTGAACACCGGGGAGCTGTTTTTT. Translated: CASSFRLNTGELFF. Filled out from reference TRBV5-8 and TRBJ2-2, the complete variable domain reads EAGVTQSPTHLIKTRGQQATLRCSPISGHTSVYWYQQALGLGLQFLLWYDEGEERNRGNFPPRFSGRQFPNYSSELNVNALELEDSALYLCASSFRLNTGELFFGEGSRLTVL.

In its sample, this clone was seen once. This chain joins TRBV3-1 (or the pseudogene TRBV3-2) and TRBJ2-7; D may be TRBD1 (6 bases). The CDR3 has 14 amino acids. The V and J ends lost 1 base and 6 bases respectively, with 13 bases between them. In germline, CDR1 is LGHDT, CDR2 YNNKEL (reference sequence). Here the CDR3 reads CASSQGQGMGEQYF. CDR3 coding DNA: TGTGCCAGCAGCCAAGGGCAGGGGATGGGCGAGCAGTACTTC.

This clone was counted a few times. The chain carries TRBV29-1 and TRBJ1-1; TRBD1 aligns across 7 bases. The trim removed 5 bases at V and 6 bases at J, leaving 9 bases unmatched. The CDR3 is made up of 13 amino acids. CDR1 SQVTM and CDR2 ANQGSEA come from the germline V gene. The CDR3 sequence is CSVKGAGIAEAFF. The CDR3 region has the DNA TGCAGCGTTAAGGGGGCAGGGATAGCTGAAGCTTTCTTT.

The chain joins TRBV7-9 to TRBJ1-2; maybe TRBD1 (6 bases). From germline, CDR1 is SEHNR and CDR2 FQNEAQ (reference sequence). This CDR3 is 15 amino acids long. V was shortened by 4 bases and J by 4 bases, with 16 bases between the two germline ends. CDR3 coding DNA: TGTGCCAGCAGCTCCCAATCGACAGGTTTCTATGGCTACACCTTC. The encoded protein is CASSSQSTGFYGYTF.

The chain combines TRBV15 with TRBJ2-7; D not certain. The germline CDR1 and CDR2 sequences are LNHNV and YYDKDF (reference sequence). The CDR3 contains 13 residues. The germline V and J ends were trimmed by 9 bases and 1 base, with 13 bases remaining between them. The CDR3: CATTRGNSYEQYF. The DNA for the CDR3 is TGTGCCACGACCCGAGGCAATTCCTACGAGCAGTACTTC. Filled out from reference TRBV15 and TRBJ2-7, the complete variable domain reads DAMVIQNPRYQVTQFGKPVTLSCSQTLNHNVMYWYQQKSSQAPKLLFHYYDKDFNNEADTPDNFQSRRPNTSFCFLDIRSPGLGDTAMYLCATTRGNSYEQYFGPGTRLTVT.

The CDR3 spells CASSLYSLNTEAFF. The CDR3, as DNA: TGCGCCAGCAGCTTGTACAGCTTGAACACTGAAGCTTTCTTT. The chain links TRBV5-1 to TRBJ1-1; D gene unclear. Germline CDR1 and CDR2: SGHRS and YFSETQ. The length of the CDR3 is 14 residues. The V end was cut by 1 base, the J end by 0 bases, with 7 bases between.

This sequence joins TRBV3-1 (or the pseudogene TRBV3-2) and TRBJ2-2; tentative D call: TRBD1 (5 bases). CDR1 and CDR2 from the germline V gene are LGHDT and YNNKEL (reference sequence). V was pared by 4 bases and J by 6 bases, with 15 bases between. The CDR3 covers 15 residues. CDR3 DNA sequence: TGTGCCAGCAGCCGCACTCCAGGGTCGGCCGGGGAGCTGTTTTTT. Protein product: CASSRTPGSAGELFF.

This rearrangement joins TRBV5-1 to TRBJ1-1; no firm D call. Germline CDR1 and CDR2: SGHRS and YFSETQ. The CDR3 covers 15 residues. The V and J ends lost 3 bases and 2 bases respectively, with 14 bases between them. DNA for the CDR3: TGCGCCAGCAGCTCCAATCTGAACAAAAACACTGAAGCTTTCTTT. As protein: CASSSNLNKNTEAFF.

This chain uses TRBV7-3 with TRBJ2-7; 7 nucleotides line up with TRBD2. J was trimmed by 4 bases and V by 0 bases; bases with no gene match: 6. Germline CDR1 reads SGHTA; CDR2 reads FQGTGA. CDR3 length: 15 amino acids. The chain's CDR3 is CASSLTGGDAYEQYF. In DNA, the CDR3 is TGTGCCAGCAGCTTAACGGGAGGGGACGCTTACGAGCAGTACTTC.

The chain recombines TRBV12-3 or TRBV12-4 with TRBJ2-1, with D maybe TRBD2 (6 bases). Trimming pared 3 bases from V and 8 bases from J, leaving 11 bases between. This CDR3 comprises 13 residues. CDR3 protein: CASSFVGEDEQFF. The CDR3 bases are TGTGCCAGCAGTTTCGTGGGGGAGGATGAGCAGTTCTTC.

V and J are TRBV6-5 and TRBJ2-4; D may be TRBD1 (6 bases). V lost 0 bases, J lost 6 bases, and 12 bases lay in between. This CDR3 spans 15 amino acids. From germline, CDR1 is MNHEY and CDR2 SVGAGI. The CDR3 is CASSYSAGAANIQYF. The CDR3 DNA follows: TGTGCCAGCAGTTACTCAGCAGGGGCGGCAAACATTCAGTACTTC.

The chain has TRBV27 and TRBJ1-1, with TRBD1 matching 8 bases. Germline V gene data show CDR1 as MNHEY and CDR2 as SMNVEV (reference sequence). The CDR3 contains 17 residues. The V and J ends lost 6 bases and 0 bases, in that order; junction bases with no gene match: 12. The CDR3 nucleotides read TGTGCCAGCAGCCTTCAACAGGGGGAGCGCATGAACACTGAAGCTTTCTTT. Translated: CASSLQQGERMNTEAFF.

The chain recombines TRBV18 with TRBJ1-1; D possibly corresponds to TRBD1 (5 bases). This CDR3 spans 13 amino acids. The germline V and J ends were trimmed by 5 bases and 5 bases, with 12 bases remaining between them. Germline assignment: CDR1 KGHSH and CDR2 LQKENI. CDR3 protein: CASSAREGTEAFF. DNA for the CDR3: TGTGCCAGCTCAGCGCGGGAGGGGACTGAAGCTTTCTTT.

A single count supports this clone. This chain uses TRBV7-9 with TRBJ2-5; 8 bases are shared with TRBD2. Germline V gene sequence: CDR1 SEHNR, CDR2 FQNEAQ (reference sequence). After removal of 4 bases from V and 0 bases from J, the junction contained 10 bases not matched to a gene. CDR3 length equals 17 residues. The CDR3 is CASSSEQRGSYQETQYF. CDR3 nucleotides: TGTGCCAGCAGCTCTGAACAGCGGGGGTCGTACCAAGAGACCCAGTACTTC.

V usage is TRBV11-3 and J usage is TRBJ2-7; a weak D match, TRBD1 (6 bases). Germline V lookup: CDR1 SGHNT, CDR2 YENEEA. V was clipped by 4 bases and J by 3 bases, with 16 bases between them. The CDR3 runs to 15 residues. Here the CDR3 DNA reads TGTGCCAGCAGCTGGGGCCAGGGACAATACTACGAGCAGTACTTC. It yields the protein CASSWGQGQYYEQYF.